This T cell receptor beta chain derives from a study of PD-L1 blockade in urothelial cancer. Study background: Dosed intravenously at 1,200 mg every 3 weeks, atezolizumab was initiated by patients around 2014. Blood analysis took place 3 weeks (second dose) and 6 weeks after treatment start. Prior exposure to chemotherapy in patients amounted to 0 to 3 regimens received.

As to time point: pretreatment peripheral blood. CDR1 is SGDLS and CDR2 is YYNGEE in the germline V gene. Trimming at V came to 4 bases and at J to 2 bases, leaving 6 bases not matched to a gene. The CDR3 consists of 15 residues. Added to each PCR by spiking were synthetic TCR analog templates. Some clones are missing from TCRdb's copy, which holds only in-frame ones; the method was immunoSEQ multiplex PCR. The table has some 57,000 clones, over 65% seen once. This clone was detected only once. The chain combines TRBV9 with TRBJ2-5, with TRBD1 matching 9 bases. Here the sequenced sample was PBMCs, taken around atezolizumab (anti-PD-L1) treatment. The clonotype comes from a man in his fifties or sixties with urothelial cancer. CDR3 in DNA: TGTGCCAGCAGCAACCGGGACAGGGTGCAAGAGACCCAGTACTTC. This translates into CASSNRDRVQETQYF.